What follows describes a single T cell receptor beta chain. The antigen is unknown. A much bigger clone sits one base away, suggesting this may be a read error. The CDR3 runs to 14 residues. Trimming removed 4 bases at V and 1 base at J, with 11 bases between. Germline CDR1 and CDR2: MNHEY and SMNVEV (reference sequence). This sample is part of a study of blood T cells in healthy people across ages. General observations from the study: Unsorted PBMC input precluded a conclusive naive versus antigen-experienced comparison. Calculation of diversity from one million T cells yielded estimates considered to be underestimates.

A J-beta primer mix and a sample-barcoded 5' primer were used in a second PCR of about 7 to 12 cycles. One entry per CDR3 protein results from TCRdb running MiXCR on the 5' RACE reads. The sample consists of about 1 million distinct CDR3 sequences, 35% to 55% of them appearing once. Material for sequencing was blood. The rearrangement uses TRBV27 and TRBJ2-7, with D maybe TRBD2 (5 bases). This TCR was recovered from a woman aged 55 to 70 in good health. The CDR3 reads CASSWRSGSYEQYF. The CDR3 coding sequence is TGTGCCAGCAGTTGGCGGAGCGGATCCTACGAGCAGTACTTC.